Ten or more counts support the clone carrying this T cell receptor beta chain. What it binds is unknown. V lost 8 bases and J lost 4; bases outside the gene matches: 7. The germline V gene has CDR1 SNHLY and CDR2 FYNNEI. CDR3 size: 14 residues. TCR beta CDR3 regions were amplified from RNA transcripts. Initially, a first-round RT-PCR of the TCR CDR3 employed the HTBI primer set. TCRdb processed the multiplex PCR reads anew with MiXCR; each CDR3 protein has one entry. The data show about 350,000 distinct CDR3 sequences, roughly 15% seen once. The sample originates from a study of T cells in Graves' hyperthyroidism and ophthalmopathy. General observations from the study: Ophthalmopathy got predicted by the model a median roughly 6.1 months before its onset.

The TCR sequence derives from a woman between 40 and 55 years old with Graves' ophthalmopathy. Sequences were obtained from blood. The V and J genes are TRBV2 and TRBJ1-2, with 10 positions matching TRBD1. CDR3 loop: CASGRTGGGYGYTF. In DNA, the CDR3 is TGTGCCAGCGGGAGGACAGGGGGTGGCTATGGCTACACCTTC.